The clone carrying this TCR beta chain has a count of ten or more. Its antigen is unidentified. The sample belongs to a study of CD8+CD57+ T cells in acquired aplastic anemia. Whole-study context: Each DNA sample taken from sorted CD4+ and CD8+ cells came to about 3 ug on average.

Patients selected for sequencing had displayed CD8+CD57+ cell expansion by flow cytometry. Patients uniformly had severe acquired aplastic anemia. According to the study, genomic DNA was the template for TCR beta VDJ and CDR3 profiling. TCRdb processed the reads anew with MiXCR; each CDR3 protein has one entry. The sample yields under 350,000 distinct CDR3 sequences, roughly 59% seen once. The germline CDR1 and CDR2 sequences are SGHVS and FQNEAQ. With V trimmed by 6 bases and J by 7 bases, 11 bases remained unmatched. There are 15 residues in the CDR3. Overall study findings and caveats: Controls did not differ significantly from patients in CD8+ Simpson's diversity.

This TCR came from a human donor with aplastic anemia. The rearrangement joins TRBV7-8 to TRBJ2-1; TRBD2 aligns across 8 bases. The material sequenced was sorted CD4+, CD8+, or CD8+CD57+ T cells (not recorded which) from PBMCs. CDR3 loop: CASRQAGDGINEQFF. CDR3 in DNA: TGTGCCAGCAGACAAGCGGGAGACGGGATTAATGAGCAGTTCTTC.